The 10 T cell receptor beta chains below come from one sample, sequenced in a study of blood T cells in healthy people across ages. A sample-barcoded 5' primer and a J-beta primer mix were used in a second PCR of roughly 7 to 12 cycles. MiXCR, run by TCRdb on the 5' RACE reads, gives a single entry per CDR3 protein. Counted here are around 500,000 distinct CDR3 sequences, about 25% occurring once; the ten biggest clones make up 3% to 4.5%. These same data were also listed under a study on T cells of mothers and their children.

Sequenced material: blood. These receptors were collected from a boy aged 2 to 10 in good health.

The genes are TRBV12-3 or TRBV12-4 and TRBJ1-2, with D tentatively TRBD1 (5 bases). This CDR3 spans 13 amino acids. V was shortened by 6 bases and J by 7 bases, with 15 bases between the two germline ends. Written as DNA, the CDR3 is TGTGCCAGCAGCCCCTCCCAGGGAGGTGGCTACACCTTC. Protein: CASSPSQGGGYTF.

V gene TRBV10-2 combines with J gene TRBJ2-5; the D gene is possibly TRBD2 (5 bases). The CDR3 is 15 amino acids. Between the trimmed V and J ends, which lost 1 base and 3 bases, there was a span of 12 bases. Germline CDR1 reads WSHSY; CDR2 reads SAAADI. The CDR3, as DNA: TGCGCCAGCAGTGAGTATCCAGGAGGAAAAGAGACCCAGTACTTC. Translated, it gives CASSEYPGGKETQYF.

There are a few counts of this clonotype. The rearrangement links TRBV4-2 to TRBJ1-5, with D tentatively TRBD1 (6 bases). Germline-derived CDR1 and CDR2 are LGHNA and YNFKEQ. The CDR3 covers 16 residues. Between the trimmed V and J ends, which lost 0 bases and 5 bases, there was a span of 14 bases. The CDR3, as DNA: TGTGCCAGCAGCCAAGAGACAGGAGTCGGGCATCAGCCCCAGCATTTT. Its translation is CASSQETGVGHQPQHF.

The sample holds a few counts of this clonotype. V is TRBV12-3 or TRBV12-4 and J is TRBJ2-4, with TRBD2 matching 11 bases. The CDR3 has 16 residues. J was trimmed by 4 bases and V by 5 bases; bases with no gene match: 7. The CDR3, as DNA: TGTGCCAGCAGTGGCGAGCGGACTAGCGGGAAAAACATTCAGTACTTC. Protein: CASSGERTSGKNIQYF.

The table lists this clonotype with many counts. The rearrangement uses TRBV5-1 and TRBJ1-2; no reliable D call. Per germline, CDR1 SGHRS and CDR2 YFSETQ. The CDR3 is 13 amino acids. Trimming took 3 bases from V and 2 from J, leaving 8 bases between them. The CDR3 DNA is TGCGCCAGCAGCTCGGCAGCCAACTATGGCTACACCTTC. Protein product: CASSSAANYGYTF.

The CDR3 sequence: CASSLDGRGSSYEQYF. The CDR3 bases are TGTGCCAGCAGCTTAGATGGCAGGGGTAGCTCCTACGAGCAGTACTTC. The chain couples TRBV7-9 to TRBJ2-7; perhaps TRBD1 as D (6 bases). V dropped 1 base and J dropped 0 bases, with 13 bases sitting between them. The CDR3 runs 16 residues. Germline CDR1 and CDR2: SEHNR and FQNEAQ (reference sequence).

This clonotype has more than one count but fewer than ten. The chain joins TRBV9 to TRBJ2-5; 8 bases match TRBD2. With V trimmed by 0 bases and J by 1 base, 2 bases remained unmatched. The CDR3 consists of 15 residues. Germline V lookup: CDR1 SGDLS, CDR2 YYNGEE. Written as DNA, the CDR3 is TGTGCCAGCAGCGTAGACGGGGGGGCCCAAGAGACCCAGTACTTC. Protein sequence: CASSVDGGAQETQYF.

The V and J genes are TRBV2 and TRBJ2-5; TRBD1 matches at 7 bases. The CDR3 extends over 14 amino acids. Germline V CDR1 and CDR2: SNHLY, FYNNEI. V shed 6 bases and J 0 bases; nucleotides not matched to a gene: 4. CDR3 amino acids: CASRPGQYQETQYF. The CDR3 nucleotides read TGTGCCAGCAGGCCGGGACAGTACCAAGAGACCCAGTACTTC.

This clonotype was found a few times. The V gene is TRBV10-3, the J gene TRBJ2-5; 9 positions agree with TRBD2. The J call could be wrong; TRBJ2-1 is a better fit for the DNA end. The CDR3 consists of 14 residues. Germline loops: CDR1 ENHRY, CDR2 SYGVKD. In DNA, the CDR3 is TGTGCTTCAGGCGGAGCTAGCGGGATAATCGAGCAGTTCTTC. It codes for CASGGASGIIEQFF.

The DNA for the CDR3 is TGCAGTGCTAGAGGCGCACTAGCGGCAAAGCCCTACAATGAGCAGTTCTTC. Its translation: CSARGALAAKPYNEQFF. The chain carries TRBV20-1 and TRBJ2-1; 8 bases agree with TRBD2. Germline V gene sequence: CDR1 DFQATT, CDR2 SNEGSKA (reference sequence). The J segment lost 2 bases and the V segment lost 1 base, leaving 10 bases of the junction unmatched. The CDR3 totals 17 residues.